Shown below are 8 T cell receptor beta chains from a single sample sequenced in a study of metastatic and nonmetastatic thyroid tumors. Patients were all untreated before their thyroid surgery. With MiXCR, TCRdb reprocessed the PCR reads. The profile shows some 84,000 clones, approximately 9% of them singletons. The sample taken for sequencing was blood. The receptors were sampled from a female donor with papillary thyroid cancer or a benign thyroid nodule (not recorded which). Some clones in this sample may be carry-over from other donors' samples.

In DNA, the CDR3 is TGTGCCAGCAGCTTTGGAGCAGGACGGGGAGGGGGGTTGACCTACGAGCAGTACTTC. Its protein product is CASSFGAGRGGGLTYEQYF. The J gene is TRBJ2-7, the V gene TRBV5-4, with D perhaps TRBD2 (7 bases). Germline loops: CDR1 SGHNT, CDR2 YYREEE (reference sequence). Trimming left V 2 bases short and J 2 bases short, with 26 bases between. The CDR3 is 19 amino acids. Based on the CDR3 plus reference TRBV5-4 and TRBJ2-7, the full variable domain is ETGVTQSPTHLIKTRGQQVTLRCSSQSGHNTVSWYQQALGQGPQFIFQYYREEENGRGNFPPRFSGLQFPNYSSELNVNALELDDSALYLCASSFGAGRGGGLTYEQYFGPGTRLTVT.

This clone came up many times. The CDR3 loop is CATSDRDNEQFF. The CDR3 DNA follows: TGTGCCACCAGTGATAGGGACAATGAGCAGTTCTTC. J is TRBJ2-1 and V is TRBV24-1; D is ambiguous. Germline CDR1 and CDR2: KGHDR and SFDVKD. The CDR3 totals 12 residues. The V gene lost 3 bases and the J gene lost 5 bases, with 4 bases spanning the gap.

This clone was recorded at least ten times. The CDR3: CASTPPGRGATDTQYF. The CDR3 DNA reads TGTGCCAGCACCCCCCCTGGAAGGGGGGCCACAGATACGCAGTATTTT. This rearrangement joins TRBV11-1 to TRBJ2-3, with D perhaps TRBD1 or TRBD2 (6 bases each). V was shortened by 7 bases and J by 2 bases, with 19 bases between the two germline ends. The CDR3 has 16 residues. The germline V gene encodes CDR1 SGHAT and CDR2 FQDESV (reference sequence). Combining the CDR3 with reference TRBV11-1 and TRBJ2-3 gives the whole variable domain EAEVAQSPRYKITEKSQAVAFWCDPISGHATLYWYRQILGQGPELLVQFQDESVVDDSQLPKDRFSAERLKGVDSTLKIQPAELGDSAMYLCASTPPGRGATDTQYFGPGTRLTVL.

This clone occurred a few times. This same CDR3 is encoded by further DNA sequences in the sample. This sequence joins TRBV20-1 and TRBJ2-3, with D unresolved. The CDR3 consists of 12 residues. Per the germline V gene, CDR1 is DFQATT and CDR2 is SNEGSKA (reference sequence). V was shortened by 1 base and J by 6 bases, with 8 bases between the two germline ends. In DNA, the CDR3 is TGCAGTGCTAGAGTGATAGGGGATACGCAGTATTTT. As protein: CSARVIGDTQYF.

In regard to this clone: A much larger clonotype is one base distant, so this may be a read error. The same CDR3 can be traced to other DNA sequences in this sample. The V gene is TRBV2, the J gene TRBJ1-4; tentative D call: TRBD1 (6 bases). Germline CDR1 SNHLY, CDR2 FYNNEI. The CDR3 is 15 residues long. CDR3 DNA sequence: TGTGCCACCTGGAAGGGGGGACACTCTAATGAAAAGCTGTTTTTT. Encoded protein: CATWKGGHSNEKLFF.

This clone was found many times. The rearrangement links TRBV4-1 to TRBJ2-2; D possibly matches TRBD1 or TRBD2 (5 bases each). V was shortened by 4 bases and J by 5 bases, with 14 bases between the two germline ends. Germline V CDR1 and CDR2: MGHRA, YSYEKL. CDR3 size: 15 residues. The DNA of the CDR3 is TGCGCCAGCAGCCTAGGGACGCTCGGTACCGGGGAGCTGTTTTTT. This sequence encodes CASSLGTLGTGELFF.

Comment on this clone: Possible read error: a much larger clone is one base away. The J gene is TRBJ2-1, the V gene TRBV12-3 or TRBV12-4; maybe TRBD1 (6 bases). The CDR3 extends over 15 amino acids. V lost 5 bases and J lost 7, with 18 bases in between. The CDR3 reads CASSPPVTGANEQFF. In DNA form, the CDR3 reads TGTGCCAGCAGTCCCCCGGTGACAGGCGCAAATGAGCAGTTCTTC.

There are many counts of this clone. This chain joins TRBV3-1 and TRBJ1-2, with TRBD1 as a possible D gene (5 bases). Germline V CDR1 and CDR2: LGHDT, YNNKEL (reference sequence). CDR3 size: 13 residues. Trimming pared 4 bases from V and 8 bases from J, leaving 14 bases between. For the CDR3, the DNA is TGTGCCAGCAGCCGAGAGGACGGGGGAGGCTACACCTTC. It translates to CASSREDGGGYTF. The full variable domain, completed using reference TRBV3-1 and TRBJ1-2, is DTAVSQTPKYLVTQMGNDKSIKCEQNLGHDTMYWYKQDSKKFLKIMFSYNNKELIINETVPNRFSPKSPDKAHLNLHINSLELGDSAVYFCASSREDGGGYTFGSGTRLTVV.